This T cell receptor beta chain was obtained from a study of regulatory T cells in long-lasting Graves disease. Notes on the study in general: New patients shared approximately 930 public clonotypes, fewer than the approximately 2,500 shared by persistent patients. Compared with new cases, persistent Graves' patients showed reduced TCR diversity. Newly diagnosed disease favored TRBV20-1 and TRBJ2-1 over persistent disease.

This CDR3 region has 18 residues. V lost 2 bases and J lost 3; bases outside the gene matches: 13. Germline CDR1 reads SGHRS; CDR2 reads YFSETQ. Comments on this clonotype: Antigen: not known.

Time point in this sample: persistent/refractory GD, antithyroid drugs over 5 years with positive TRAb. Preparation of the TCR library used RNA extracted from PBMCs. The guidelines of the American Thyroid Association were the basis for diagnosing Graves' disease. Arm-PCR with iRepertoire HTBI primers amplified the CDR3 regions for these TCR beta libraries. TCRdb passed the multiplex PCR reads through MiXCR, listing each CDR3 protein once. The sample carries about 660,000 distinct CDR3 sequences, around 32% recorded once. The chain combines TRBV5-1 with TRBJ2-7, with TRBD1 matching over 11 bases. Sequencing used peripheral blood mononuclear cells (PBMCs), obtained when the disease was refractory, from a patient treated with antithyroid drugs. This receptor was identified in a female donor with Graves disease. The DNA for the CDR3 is TGCGCCAGCAGCTTAACCGCCCAGACCGGGACAGGGGGCTACGAGCAGTACTTC. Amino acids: CASSLTAQTGTGGYEQYF. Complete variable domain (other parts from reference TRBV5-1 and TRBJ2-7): KAGVTQTPRYLIKTRGQQVTLSCSPISGHRSVSWYQQTPGQGLQFLFEYFSETQRNKGNFPGRFSGRQFSNSRSEMNVSTLELGDSALYLCASSLTAQTGTGGYEQYFGPGTRLTVT.